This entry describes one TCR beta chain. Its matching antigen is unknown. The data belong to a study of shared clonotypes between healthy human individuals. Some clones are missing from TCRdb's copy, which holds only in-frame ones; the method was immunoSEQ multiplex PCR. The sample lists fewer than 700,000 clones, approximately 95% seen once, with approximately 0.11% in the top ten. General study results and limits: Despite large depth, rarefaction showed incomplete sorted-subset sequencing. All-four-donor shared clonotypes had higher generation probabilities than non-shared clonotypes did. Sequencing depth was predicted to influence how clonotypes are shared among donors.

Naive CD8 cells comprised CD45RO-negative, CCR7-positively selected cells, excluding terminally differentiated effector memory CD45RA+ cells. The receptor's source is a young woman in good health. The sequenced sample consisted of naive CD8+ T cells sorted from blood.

The CDR3 DNA is TGTGCCAGCAGCTTGGCACAAACCTACGAGCAGTACTTC. It translates to CASSLAQTYEQYF. The chain couples TRBV5-4 to TRBJ2-7; D is ambiguous. The CDR3 totals 13 residues. Trimming shortened V by 0 bases and J by 2 bases, and 6 bases separated the two germline ends. Germline CDR1 reads SGHNT; CDR2 reads YYREEE (reference sequence).